Listed below are T cell receptor beta chains from one sample, sequenced in a study of blood T cell repertoires in COVID-19. The protocol was immunoSEQ multiplex PCR, while the TCRdb copy is restricted to in-frame clones and leaves out a portion. The profile shows under 250,000 clones, roughly four fifths of them singletons. Sequenced sample: PBMCs or T cells enriched from blood (not recorded which). The receptors derive from a woman in her sixties or seventies who had recovered from COVID-19. Each CDR3 is given with its conserved first and last residue. Size is stated for part of the rows, as once, few or many counts, or as a class when the clone is expanded.

NA,TRBJ1-6,TRBV2,CASTPQGFNSPLHF
NA,TRBJ2-2,TRBV9,CASSVGGGYTGELFF
NA,TRBJ2-7,TRBV2,CASSEGRGGYEQYF
NA,TRBJ1-5,TRBV4-1,CASSQDQNQPQHF
NA,TRBJ2-3,TRBV19,CASSILNTDTQYF
NA,TRBJ2-2,TRBV7-8,CASSLVGTLSGELFF
once,TRBJ2-3,TRBV5-6,CASSGPDPSGSTDTQYF
NA,TRBJ2-2,TRBV10-3,CAISESLAGTGELFF
NA,TRBJ1-2,TRBV24-1,CATSDLRGDSLFSNYGYTF
NA,TRBJ2-3,TRBV18,CASSPLPSSTPDTQYF
once,TRBJ2-2,TRBV19,CASSTRGLAVTNTGELFF
once,TRBJ2-1,TRBV5-1,CASSLLLAERNEQFF
once,TRBJ2-4,TRBV18,CASSLTEAKNIQYF
NA,TRBJ2-5,TRBV11-2,CASSHIGLAGQETQYF
NA,TRBJ2-7,TRBV5-4,CASTPRAGDPSSEQYF
NA,TRBJ1-1,TRBV19,CASSSGGRAFF
NA,TRBJ2-2,TRBV21-1,CASQRTGELFF
NA,TRBJ2-5,TRBV3-1/TRBV3-2,CASSQVSRKRTSGKETQYF
NA,TRBJ2-1,TRBV21-1,CASSKVHPLSRPSSYNEQFF
NA,TRBJ1-3,TRBV28,CASSRQGNTIYF
NA,TRBJ2-5,TRBV6-5,CASSYGGSSQETQYF
NA,TRBJ1-1,TRBV5-1,CASSSQGVRTEAFF
NA,TRBJ1-4,TRBV19,CASSIVGTERTNEKLFF
NA,TRBJ1-4,TRBV29-1,CSVEATGQEKLFF
NA,TRBJ1-2,TRBV5-1,CASSLEQGAVGYTF
NA,TRBJ1-1,TRBV7-9,CASSLEGSTEAFF
NA,TRBJ1-1,TRBV27,CASRLRNRGGNTEAFF
NA,TRBJ1-2,TRBV11-1,CASSSDRVSYGYTF
NA,TRBJ1-4,TRBV4-2,CASSQEGQGLRGEKLFF
NA,TRBJ2-1,TRBV10-3,CAISESTSGVSSYNEQFF
once,TRBJ1-2,TRBV7-8,CASSPTIDSHYGYTF
NA,TRBJ1-5,TRBV5-1,CASRQDGNQPQHF
NA,TRBJ2-2,TRBV18,CASFTGINTGELFF
NA,TRBJ1-1,TRBV6-5,CASGSGQVNTEAFF
NA,TRBJ1-5,TRBV29-1,CSVASGVNNQPQHF
NA,TRBJ1-2,TRBV5-1,CASSWRTEKNYGYTF
NA,TRBJ2-7,TRBV25-1,CASSPTDRAGEQYF
NA,TRBJ2-7,TRBV4-2,CASSQEDQGSYEQYF
NA,TRBJ2-7,TRBV7-9,CASSFPGLHEQYF
NA,TRBJ2-3,TRBV6-5,CASRGLAESDTQYF
NA,TRBJ2-7,TRBV6-5,CASTQRGGTYEQYF
NA,TRBJ2-3,TRBV7-9,CASSIPGLATFDTQYF
NA,TRBJ2-3,TRBV29-1,CSVADYLGTDTQYF
NA,TRBJ2-3,TRBV29-1,CSGHGADTQYF
NA,TRBJ2-7,TRBV18,CASSPPGGARNTEQYF
NA,TRBJ2-3,TRBV3-1/TRBV3-2,CASSWESSTDTQYF
NA,TRBJ1-5,TRBV6-4,CASSDSMFRAPRPQHF
few,TRBJ1-1,TRBV29-1,CSGLGGATEAFF
NA,TRBJ2-3,TRBV19,CASSIEGRAGATDTQYF